This T cell receptor beta chain was retrieved from a study of T cell responses to AZD1222 COVID-19 vaccine (dated by TCRdb to about 2021). General notes on the study: TCR sequencing covered approximately 230 trial participants: 200 to 220 given two doses of AZD1222 and around 26 given two doses of MenACWY control vaccine. Trial participants were enrolled by age into 18-55, 56-69 and 70-plus year subgroups, with about 150, 28 and 57 TCR-sequenced participants respectively. Study-wide conclusions, independent of this receptor: The 56-69-year group was small, and its depth increase did not reach significance, likely because of low power. Reportedly, almost half of the unique spike-specific TCRs recognized epitopes lying outside the regions that are mutated in the B.1.351 and B.1.1.7 variants. Because no day 14 peak-response samples were available, the repertoires could be characterized only after the peak T cell response. The whole spike protein was spanned by vaccine-associated CD4 TCRs, and dominant responses were seen in regions 160-218 and 743-854. Only a handful of AZD1222 recipients were SARS-CoV-2 seropositive at baseline, limiting conclusions about previously exposed vaccinees. After two AZD1222 doses, spike-specific TCR breadth and depth were significantly higher than at day 0 and than in MenACWY recipients. Participants were mostly white British, with more females than males. The authors suggested clonal diversity may have been underestimated.

Of note for this clone: Its antigen has not been determined. Base qualities are not provided; no much larger clone lies one nucleotide away.

This specimen's time point label, interpreted: about 28 days (+/-7) after the second vaccine dose. AZD1222 recipients whose second dose came at about 4 weeks and those whose second dose came at about 12 weeks were combined into one group, since spike-specific TCR depth and breadth did not differ between the two schedules. Vaccinee samples were obtained from the UK trials COV001 and COV002, which included a single-blind randomized controlled phase 2/3 trial of AZD1222 (ChAdOx1 nCoV-19) in healthy adults. For TCRbeta chain sequencing, PBMC samples were collected from trial participants at day 0 and at day 28 after the second dose. The germline V gene encodes CDR1 MNHNY and CDR2 SVGAGI (reference sequence). The trim is 6 bases for V and 5 bases for J, with a gap of 14 bases between the germline ends. The CDR3 runs 14 amino acids, cysteine and phenylalanine included. Just the 42-base CDR3 DNA is kept, in frame starting at base 1.

The CDR3 regions of human TCRbeta chains were subjected to immunosequencing. Turning to the authors' computational methods: Repertoire TCRs were matched against a reference library of SARS-CoV-2-specific TCRs generated with the MIRA antigen-specificity platform. Breadth meant the fraction of unique TCRs that were SARS-CoV-2-associated, whereas depth meant the fraction of total T cells that were SARS-CoV-2-associated. Each spike-specific TCR was assigned to its reactive spike region and to a CD4 or CD8 class using the MIRA data. Log10-transformed breadth and depth values were compared by one-way ANOVA with Sidak's multiple comparisons tests. TCRdb limited this immuneACCESS table to in-frame rearrangements with V and J called. A share of clones is missing; checked studies link under half to unresolved V genes, and the rest is unexplained. V, J and clone size were drawn from that table, and D and trimming were deduced from the DNA. This sample lists tens of thousands of clones; approximately 90% were detected once. About 3.4% of the sample is in the top ten clones.

This TCR derives from an adult who received the AZD1222 COVID-19 vaccine. The source was peripheral blood, collected 28 days after the second AZD1222 dose. Rearrangement joined TRBV6-6 to TRBJ1-5; no D gene call is confident. The CDR3 in this case is CASRNVGVDQPQHF. The base sequence is TGTGCCAGCAGGAACGTGGGTGTGGATCAGCCCCAGCATTTT.